This TCR beta chain originates from a study of blood T cell repertoires in COVID-19. Clones were read by immunoSEQ multiplex PCR, and TCRdb kept only the in-frame ones, dropping some. The repertoire consists of some 43,000 clones, with approximately 88% occurring once and the leading ten covering 4% to 5.5%. Germline V gives CDR1 SGDLS, CDR2 YYNGEE. The CDR3 has 15 amino acids. V was shortened by 2 bases and J by 4 bases, with 13 bases between the two germline ends. This clonotype originated in a man in his forties or fifties with active COVID-19. J is TRBJ2-1 and V is TRBV9; possibly TRBD1 for D (5 bases). Sequencing was done on a sample of peripheral blood. In DNA form, the CDR3 reads TGTGCCAGCAGCGTGGACATCCTCCGATACAATGAGCAGTTCTTC. As protein: CASSVDILRYNEQFF.